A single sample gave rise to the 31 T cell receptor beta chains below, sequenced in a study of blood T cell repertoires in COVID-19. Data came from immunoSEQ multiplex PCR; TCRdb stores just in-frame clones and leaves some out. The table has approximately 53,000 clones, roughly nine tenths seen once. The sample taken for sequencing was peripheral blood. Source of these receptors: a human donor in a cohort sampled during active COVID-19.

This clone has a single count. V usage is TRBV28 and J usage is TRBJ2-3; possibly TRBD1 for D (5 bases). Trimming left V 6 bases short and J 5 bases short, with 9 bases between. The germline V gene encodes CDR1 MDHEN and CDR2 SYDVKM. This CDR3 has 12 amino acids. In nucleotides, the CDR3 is TGTGCCAGCAGCTGGGGCAAAGATACGCAGTATTTT. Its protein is CASSWGKDTQYF. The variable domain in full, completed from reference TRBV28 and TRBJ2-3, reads DVKVTQSSRYLVKRTGEKVFLECVQDMDHENMFWYRQDPGLGLRLIYFSYDVKMKEKGDIPEGYSVSREKKERFSLILESASTNQTSMYLCASSWGKDTQYFGPGTRLTVL.

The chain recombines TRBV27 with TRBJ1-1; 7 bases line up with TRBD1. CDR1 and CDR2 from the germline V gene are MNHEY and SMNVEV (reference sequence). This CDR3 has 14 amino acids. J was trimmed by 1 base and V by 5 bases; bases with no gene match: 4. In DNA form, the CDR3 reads TGTGCCAGCAGTCCAGGGGGATGGAACACTGAAGCTTTCTTT. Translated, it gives CASSPGGWNTEAFF.

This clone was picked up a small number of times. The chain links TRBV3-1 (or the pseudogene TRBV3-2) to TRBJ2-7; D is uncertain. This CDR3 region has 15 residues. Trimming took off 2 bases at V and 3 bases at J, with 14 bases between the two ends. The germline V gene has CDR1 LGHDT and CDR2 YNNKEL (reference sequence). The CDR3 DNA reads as TGTGCCAGCAGCCAATTCCTCCGGGTCGACTACGAGCAGTACTTC. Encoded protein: CASSQFLRVDYEQYF.

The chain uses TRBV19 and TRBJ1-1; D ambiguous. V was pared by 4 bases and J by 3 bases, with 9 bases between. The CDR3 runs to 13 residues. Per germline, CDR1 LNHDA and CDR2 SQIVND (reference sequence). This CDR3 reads CASSTHRDTEAFF. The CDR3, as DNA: TGTGCCAGTAGTACACACCGGGACACTGAAGCTTTCTTT.

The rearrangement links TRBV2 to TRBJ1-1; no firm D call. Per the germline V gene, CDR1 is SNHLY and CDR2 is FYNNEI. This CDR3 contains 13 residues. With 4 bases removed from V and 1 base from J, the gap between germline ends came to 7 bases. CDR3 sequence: CASSVPGNTEAFF. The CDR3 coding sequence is TGTGCCAGCAGTGTCCCAGGGAACACTGAAGCTTTCTTT.

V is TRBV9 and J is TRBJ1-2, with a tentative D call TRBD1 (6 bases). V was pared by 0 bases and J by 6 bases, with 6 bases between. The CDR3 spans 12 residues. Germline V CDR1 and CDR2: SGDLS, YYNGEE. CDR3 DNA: TGTGCCAGCAGCGTAGAGGGGGATGGCTACACCTTC. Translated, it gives CASSVEGDGYTF.

CDR3 protein: CASSQGTGENNSPLHF. CDR3 nucleotide sequence: TGCGCCAGCAGCCAGGGGACAGGAGAAAATAATTCACCCCTCCACTTT. This chain links TRBV4-1 with TRBJ1-6, with 8 bases aligning to TRBD1. The germline V gene encodes CDR1 MGHRA and CDR2 YSYEKL. J was trimmed by 5 bases and V by 3 bases; bases with no gene match: 6. CDR3 length: 16 amino acids.

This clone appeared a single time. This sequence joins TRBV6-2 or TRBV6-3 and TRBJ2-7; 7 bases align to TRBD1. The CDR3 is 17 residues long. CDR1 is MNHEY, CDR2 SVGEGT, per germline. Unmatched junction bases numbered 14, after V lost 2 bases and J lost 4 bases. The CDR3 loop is CASSYGQARVTLYEQYF. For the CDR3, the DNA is TGTGCCAGCAGTTACGGACAGGCACGAGTAACCTTGTACGAGCAGTACTTC.

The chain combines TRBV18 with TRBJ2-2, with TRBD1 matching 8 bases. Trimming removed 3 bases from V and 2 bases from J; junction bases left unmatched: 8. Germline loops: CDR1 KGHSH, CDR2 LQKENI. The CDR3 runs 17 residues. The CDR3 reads CASSPDRGLFNTGELFF. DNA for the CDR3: TGTGCCAGCTCACCTGACAGGGGTCTTTTCAACACCGGGGAGCTGTTTTTT.

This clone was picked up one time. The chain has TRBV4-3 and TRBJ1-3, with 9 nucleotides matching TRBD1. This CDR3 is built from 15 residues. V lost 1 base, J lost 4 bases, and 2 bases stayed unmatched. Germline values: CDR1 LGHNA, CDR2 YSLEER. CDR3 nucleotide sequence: TGCGCCAGCAGCCAAGGGACAGGGGCAGGAAACACCATATATTTT. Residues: CASSQGTGAGNTIYF.

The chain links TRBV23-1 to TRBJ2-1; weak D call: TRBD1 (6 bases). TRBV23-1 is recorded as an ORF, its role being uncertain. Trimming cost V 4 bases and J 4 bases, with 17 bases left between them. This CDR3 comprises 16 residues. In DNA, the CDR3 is TGCGCCAGCAGTCCATTAAGGACAGAAATTTACAATGAGCAGTTCTTC. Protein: CASSPLRTEIYNEQFF.

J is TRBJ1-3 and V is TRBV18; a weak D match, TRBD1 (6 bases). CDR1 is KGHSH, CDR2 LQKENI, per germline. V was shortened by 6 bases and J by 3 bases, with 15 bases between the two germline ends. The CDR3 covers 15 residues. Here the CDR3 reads CASSRGQHYGNTIYF. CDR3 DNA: TGTGCCAGCTCGCGGGGGCAGCACTATGGAAACACCATATATTTT. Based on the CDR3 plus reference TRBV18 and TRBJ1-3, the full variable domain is NAGVMQNPRHLVRRRGQEARLRCSPMKGHSHVYWYRQLPEEGLKFMVYLQKENIIDESGMPKERFSAEFPKEGPSILRIQQVVRGDSAAYFCASSRGQHYGNTIYFGEGSWLTVV.

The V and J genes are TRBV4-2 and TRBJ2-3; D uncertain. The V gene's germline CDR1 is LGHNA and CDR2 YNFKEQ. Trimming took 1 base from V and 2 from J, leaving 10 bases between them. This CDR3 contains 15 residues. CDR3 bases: TGTGCCAGCAGCCAAGGTAGGAGAGACACAGATACGCAGTATTTT. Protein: CASSQGRRDTDTQYF.

The CDR3 sequence: CASSLDRGAETQYF. The CDR3 coding sequence is TGTGCCAGCAGCTTAGACCGGGGGGCCGAGACCCAGTACTTC. This chain connects TRBV11-2 to TRBJ2-5, with a weak D call TRBD2 (7 bases). Between the trimmed V and J ends, which lost 0 bases and 5 bases, there was a span of 10 bases. Germline V gene lookup returns CDR1 SGHAT and CDR2 FQNNGV. The CDR3 has 14 residues.

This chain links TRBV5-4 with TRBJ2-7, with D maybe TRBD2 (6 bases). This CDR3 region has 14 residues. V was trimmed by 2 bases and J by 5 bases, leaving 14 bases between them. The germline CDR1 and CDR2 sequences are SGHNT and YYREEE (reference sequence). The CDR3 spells CASSFGGKWDEQYF. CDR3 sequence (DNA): TGTGCCAGCAGCTTCGGGGGAAAATGGGACGAGCAGTACTTC.

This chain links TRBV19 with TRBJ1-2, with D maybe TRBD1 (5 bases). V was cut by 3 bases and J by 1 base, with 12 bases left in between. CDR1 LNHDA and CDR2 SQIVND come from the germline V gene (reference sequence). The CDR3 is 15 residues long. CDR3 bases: TGTGCCAGTAGTATGAGCCAGGGCGTTAACTATGGCTACACCTTC. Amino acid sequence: CASSMSQGVNYGYTF.

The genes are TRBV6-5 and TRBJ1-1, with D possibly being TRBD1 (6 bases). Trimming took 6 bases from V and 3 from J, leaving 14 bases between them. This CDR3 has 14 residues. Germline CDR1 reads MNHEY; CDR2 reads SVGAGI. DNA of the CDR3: TGTGCCAGCAGCCGGGGGCGGGGGTACACTGAAGCTTTCTTT. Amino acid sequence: CASSRGRGYTEAFF.

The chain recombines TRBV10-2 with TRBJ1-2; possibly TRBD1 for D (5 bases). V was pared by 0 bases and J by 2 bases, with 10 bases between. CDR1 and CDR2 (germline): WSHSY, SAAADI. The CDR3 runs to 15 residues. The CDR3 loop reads CASSESGGRNYGYTF. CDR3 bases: TGCGCCAGCAGTGAGTCGGGGGGAAGAAACTATGGCTACACCTTC.

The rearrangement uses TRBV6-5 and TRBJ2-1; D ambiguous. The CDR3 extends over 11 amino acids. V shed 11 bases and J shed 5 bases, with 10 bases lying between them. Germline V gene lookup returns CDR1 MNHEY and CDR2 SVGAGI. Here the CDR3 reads CAHSRHNEQFF. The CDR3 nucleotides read TGTGCCCACTCGCGGCACAATGAGCAGTTCTTC.

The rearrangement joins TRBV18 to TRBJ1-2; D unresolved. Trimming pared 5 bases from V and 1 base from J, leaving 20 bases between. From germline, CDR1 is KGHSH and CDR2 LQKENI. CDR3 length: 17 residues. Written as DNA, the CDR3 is TGTGCCAGCTCAGAGGAACCGGGCGCGGGCCGTAACTATGGCTACACCTTC. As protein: CASSEEPGAGRNYGYTF.

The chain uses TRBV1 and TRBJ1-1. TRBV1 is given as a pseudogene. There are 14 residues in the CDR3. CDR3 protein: CTSSHDSRNTEAFF. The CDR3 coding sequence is TGCACCAGCAGCCACGACTCCAGGAACACTGAAGCTTTCTTT.

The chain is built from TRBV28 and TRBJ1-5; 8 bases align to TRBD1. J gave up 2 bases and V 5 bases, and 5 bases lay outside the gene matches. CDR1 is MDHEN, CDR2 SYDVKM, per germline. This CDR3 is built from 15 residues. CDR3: CASSAGGERNQPQHF. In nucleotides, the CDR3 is TGTGCCAGCAGTGCAGGGGGCGAGCGCAATCAGCCCCAGCATTTT.

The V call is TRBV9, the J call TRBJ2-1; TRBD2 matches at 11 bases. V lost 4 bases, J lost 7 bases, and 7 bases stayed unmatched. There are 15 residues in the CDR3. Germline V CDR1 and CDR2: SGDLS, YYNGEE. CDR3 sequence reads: CASSILAGVGNEQFF. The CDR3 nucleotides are TGTGCCAGCAGCATACTAGCGGGAGTCGGGAATGAGCAGTTCTTC.

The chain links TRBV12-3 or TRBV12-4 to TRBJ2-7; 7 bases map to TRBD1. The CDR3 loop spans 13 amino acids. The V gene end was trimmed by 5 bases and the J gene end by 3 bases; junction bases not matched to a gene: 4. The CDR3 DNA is TGTGCCAGCAGTCCCAGACAGGGCTACGAGCAGTACTTC. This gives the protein CASSPRQGYEQYF.

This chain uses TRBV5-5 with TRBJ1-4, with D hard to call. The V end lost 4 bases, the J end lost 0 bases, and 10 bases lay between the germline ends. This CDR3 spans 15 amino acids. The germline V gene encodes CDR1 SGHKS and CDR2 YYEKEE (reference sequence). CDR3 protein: CASSGAPATNEKLFF. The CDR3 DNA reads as TGTGCCAGCAGCGGAGCCCCTGCAACTAATGAAAAACTGTTTTTT.

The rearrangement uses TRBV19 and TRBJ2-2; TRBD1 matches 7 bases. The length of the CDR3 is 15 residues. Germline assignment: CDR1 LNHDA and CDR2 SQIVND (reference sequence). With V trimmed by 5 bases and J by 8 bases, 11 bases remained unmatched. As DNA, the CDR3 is TGTGCCAGTAGTCCCCTACGGCAGGGGGTAGGGGAGCTGTTTTTT. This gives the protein CASSPLRQGVGELFF.

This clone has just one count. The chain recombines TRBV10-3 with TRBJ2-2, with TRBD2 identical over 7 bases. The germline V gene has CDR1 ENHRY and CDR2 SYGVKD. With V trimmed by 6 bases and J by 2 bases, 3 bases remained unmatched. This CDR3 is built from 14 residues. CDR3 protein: CAISPGLNTGELFF. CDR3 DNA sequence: TGTGCCATCAGCCCGGGACTAAACACCGGGGAGCTGTTTTTT.

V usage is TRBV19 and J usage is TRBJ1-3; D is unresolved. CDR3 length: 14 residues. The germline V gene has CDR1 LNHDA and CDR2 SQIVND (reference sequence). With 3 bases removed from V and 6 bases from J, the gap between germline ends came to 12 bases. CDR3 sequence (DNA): TGTGCCAGTAGTATCACGGGTATGGCAAACACCATATATTTT. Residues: CASSITGMANTIYF.

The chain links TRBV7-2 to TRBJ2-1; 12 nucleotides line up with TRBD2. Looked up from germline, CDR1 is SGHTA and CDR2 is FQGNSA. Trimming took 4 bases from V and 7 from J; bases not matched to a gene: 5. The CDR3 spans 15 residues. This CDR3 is CASSSSSGRANEQFF. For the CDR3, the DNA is TGTGCCAGCAGCTCATCTAGCGGGAGGGCTAATGAGCAGTTCTTC.

As DNA, the CDR3 is TGTGCCAGCAGTTCCCTACTTGCCGGGACAGGGGTTTTATTAACTGAAGCTTTCTTT. Translating gives CASSSLLAGTGVLLTEAFF. V usage is TRBV27 and J usage is TRBJ1-1; 10 positions agree with TRBD1. CDR1 is MNHEY, CDR2 SMNVEV, per germline (reference sequence). Germline trimming cut 4 bases from V and 5 bases from J; bases unmatched to any gene: 19. CDR3 length equals 19 residues.

CDR3 amino acids: CASSLSQKQAGTYEQYF. Written as DNA, the CDR3 is TGTGCCAGCAGTTTATCTCAAAAACAAGCGGGAACCTACGAGCAGTACTTC. The chain combines TRBV27 with TRBJ2-7, with 7 positions matching TRBD2. The CDR3 extends over 17 amino acids. Germline CDR1 and CDR2: MNHEY and SMNVEV (reference sequence). With 0 bases clipped from V and 2 bases from J, the junction kept 10 bases outside the gene matches.